These 23 T cell receptor beta chains were all obtained from the same sample, sequenced in a study of vaccination and CD4 T cells after COVID-19. Treatment of the sample: roughly 10-day PBMC culture with coronavirus spike peptide pools or control peptides (ViraFEST assay). The Oncomine TCR Beta short-read assay sequenced DNA from cultured CD4+ T cells. TCRdb recomputed calls from the PCR reads with MiXCR, one row per CDR3 protein. The sample records about 4,400 distinct CDR3 sequences, more than 35% being singletons. Their specific antigens are unknown. The specimen was CD4+ T cells from blood, cultured in vitro, collected after SARS-CoV-2 vaccination. The origin of the receptors is a human donor who had recovered from COVID-19.

Here the CDR3 DNA reads TGTGCCACCAGTGATTTCGTTACGATCGGGGAAGGAGTCGGAAACACCATATATTTT. Translation gives CATSDFVTIGEGVGNTIYF. The genes are TRBV24-1 and TRBJ1-3; D remains ambiguous. This CDR3 is built from 19 residues. The germline V and J ends were trimmed by 1 base and 4 bases, with 22 bases remaining between them. Germline CDR1 and CDR2: KGHDR and SFDVKD.

The sample holds a few counts of this clonotype. The chain has TRBV7-8 and TRBJ1-3; 11 bases are shared with TRBD1. Germline V gene lookup returns CDR1 SGHVS and CDR2 FQNEAQ. The CDR3 covers 16 residues. J lost 2 bases, V lost 4 bases, and 4 bases had no gene match. The CDR3 sequence: CASSSPGQGAGNTIYF. The CDR3 DNA follows: TGTGCCAGCAGCTCCCCGGGACAGGGGGCTGGAAACACCATATATTTT.

The chain employs TRBV28 and TRBJ1-6; TRBD1 aligns across 8 bases. Germline CDR1 reads MDHEN; CDR2 reads SYDVKM. The CDR3 consists of 15 residues. V dropped 2 bases and J dropped 8; count of bases not matched to a gene: 5. The chain's CDR3 is CASSLSDRGDSPLHF. CDR3 in DNA: TGTGCCAGCAGTTTAAGTGACAGGGGCGATTCACCCCTCCACTTT.

This clonotype was seen a few times. The chain has TRBV20-1 and TRBJ2-1, with a tentative D call TRBD2 (6 bases). Trimming removed 3 bases at V and 5 bases at J, with 17 bases between. The CDR3 consists of 15 residues. Germline V gene data show CDR1 as DFQATT and CDR2 as SNEGSKA (reference sequence). In DNA, the CDR3 is TGCAGTGCTAGGGGCTGGCGACTAGGGAACAATGAGCAGTTCTTC. It specifies CSARGWRLGNNEQFF.

This chain uses TRBV28 with TRBJ2-1; D not certain. Trimming stripped 7 bases from V and 7 bases from J, with 14 bases between. Germline V gives CDR1 MDHEN, CDR2 SYDVKM. CDR3 length: 13 amino acids. The CDR3 coding sequence is TGTGCCAGCATTTTGTCGGCGGCGAATGAGCAGTTCTTC. Its protein is CASILSAANEQFF.

This rearrangement joins TRBV2 to TRBJ2-6; D is unclear. This CDR3 is built from 15 residues. Germline V CDR1 and CDR2: SNHLY, FYNNEI. V lost 6 bases, J lost 2 bases, and 11 bases lay in between. The CDR3 sequence is CASSVQRAGANVLTF. As DNA, the CDR3 is TGTGCCAGCAGCGTCCAGAGAGCTGGGGCCAACGTCCTGACTTTC.

The chain is built from TRBV10-3 and TRBJ1-4, with TRBD1 identical over 9 bases. CDR3 size: 16 residues. Germline V lookup: CDR1 ENHRY, CDR2 SYGVKD. The V gene end was trimmed by 6 bases and the J gene end by 7 bases; junction bases not matched to a gene: 12. Here the CDR3 DNA reads TGTGCCATCAGCCCACAGGGGGCAGTTATCGGTGAAAAACTGTTTTTT. It yields the protein CAISPQGAVIGEKLFF.

The chain recombines TRBV30 with TRBJ2-3; TRBD1 or TRBD2 may be the D gene (7 bases each). The CDR3 extends over 14 amino acids. Germline V gives CDR1 GTSNPN, CDR2 SVGIG (reference sequence). Trimming stripped 3 bases from V and 4 bases from J, with 14 bases between. CDR3 DNA: TGTGCCTGGAGGTCAGGGGGGGAGGCAGATACGCAGTATTTT. Encoded protein: CAWRSGGEADTQYF. The full variable domain, with the rest looked up from reference TRBV30 and TRBJ2-3, is SQTIHQWPATLVQPVGSPLSLECTVEGTSNPNLYWYRQAAGRGLQLLFYSVGIGQISSEVPQNLSASRPQDRQFILSSKKLLLSDSGFYLCAWRSGGEADTQYFGPGTRLTVL.

V gene TRBV7-2 combines with J gene TRBJ2-5, with D perhaps matching TRBD1 or TRBD2 (6 bases each). The CDR3 runs 15 residues. Germline CDR1 reads SGHTA; CDR2 reads FQGNSA. Trimming took off 4 bases at V and 2 bases at J, with 14 bases between the two ends. The CDR3, as DNA: TGTGCCAGCAGCTCGCCGGGGGCCCCTCAAGAGACCCAGTACTTC. Encoded protein: CASSSPGAPQETQYF.

This chain connects TRBV6-4 to TRBJ2-6; 9 bases align to TRBD1. The germline CDR1 and CDR2 sequences are MRHNA and SNTAGT. This CDR3 is 18 amino acids long. The V and J ends lost 4 bases and 1 base, in that order; junction bases with no gene match: 8. Here the CDR3 reads CASSGPGQGTSGANVLTF. The CDR3 DNA follows: TGTGCCAGCAGTGGCCCGGGACAGGGAACTTCTGGGGCCAACGTCCTGACTTTC.

The chain is built from TRBV3-1 and TRBJ1-6, with D possibly TRBD1 on 6 matching bases. The CDR3 has 15 residues. The V end lost 5 bases, the J end lost 8 bases, and 16 bases lay between the germline ends. Per germline, CDR1 LGHDT and CDR2 YNNKEL (reference sequence). The CDR3 DNA is TGTGCCAGCAGCTATTCAGGGGTACAAGATTCACCCCTCCACTTT. This encodes CASSYSGVQDSPLHF.

This clonotype is medium-sized (0.01 to 0.1%) in the sample. The chain couples TRBV27 to TRBJ2-2, with D unclear. The CDR3 has 14 amino acids. The ends were cut back, 5 bases at V and 5 bases at J, with 12 bases in the middle. From germline, CDR1 is MNHEY and CDR2 SMNVEV (reference sequence). The CDR3: CASSPYEGTGELFF. The CDR3 DNA sequence: TGTGCCAGCAGTCCCTACGAAGGGACCGGGGAGCTGTTTTTT.

In DNA, the CDR3 is TGTGCCAGCAGTGGGGGGGGCCGTTTATACAATGAGCAGTTCTTC. Translating it yields CASSGGGRLYNEQFF. The chain combines TRBV28 with TRBJ2-1; possibly TRBD2 for D (7 bases). The germline V and J ends were trimmed by 5 bases and 4 bases, with 15 bases remaining between them. Germline CDR1 and CDR2: MDHEN and SYDVKM. CDR3 size: 15 residues.

The table lists this clonotype with a few counts. The rearrangement joins TRBV4-1 to TRBJ1-5, with D unresolved. The CDR3 extends over 15 amino acids. Germline V CDR1 and CDR2: MGHRA, YSYEKL. The V end was cut by 4 bases, the J end by 0 bases, with 10 bases between. In DNA form, the CDR3 reads TGCGCCAGCAGCCTGAGACACCTTAGCAATCAGCCCCAGCATTTT. This translates into CASSLRHLSNQPQHF.

The chain carries TRBV7-2 and TRBJ1-1; D unresolved. V was shortened by 7 bases and J by 8 bases, with 17 bases between the two germline ends. The CDR3 is made up of 13 amino acids. CDR1 and CDR2 from the germline V gene are SGHTA and FQGNSA. The CDR3 spells CASTPPKTWEAFF. CDR3 in DNA: TGTGCCAGCACCCCCCCCAAGACCTGGGAAGCTTTCTTT.

This chain connects TRBV19 to TRBJ2-5; a possible D gene is TRBD2 (6 bases). V lost 0 bases to trimming and J lost 5 bases, with 19 bases between them. CDR1 and CDR2 (germline): LNHDA, SQIVND (reference sequence). There are 17 residues in the CDR3. In DNA, the CDR3 is TGTGCCAGTAGTATAGATGGGAGGACTACCCGAGGCGAGACCCAGTACTTC. It yields the protein CASSIDGRTTRGETQYF.

The chain employs TRBV5-4 and TRBJ2-7, with D perhaps assigned TRBD1 or TRBD2 (6 bases each). V lost 1 base, J lost 5 bases, and 10 bases lay in between. The CDR3 is 13 residues long. Germline CDR1 and CDR2: SGHNT and YYREEE (reference sequence). This chain's CDR3 is CASSLLGGNEQYF. The DNA for the CDR3 is TGTGCCAGCAGCTTGCTAGGGGGGAACGAGCAGTACTTC.

In its sample, this clonotype was seen a few times. J is TRBJ2-5 and V is TRBV2; D is unclear. This CDR3 comprises 11 residues. CDR1 is SNHLY, CDR2 FYNNEI, per germline. Trimming pared 0 bases from V and 4 bases from J, leaving 0 bases between. The CDR3 sequence is CASSEAETQYF. DNA for the CDR3: TGTGCCAGCAGTGAAGCAGAGACCCAGTACTTC.

The chain recombines TRBV4-1 with TRBJ1-2; TRBD1 is a possible D gene (6 bases). CDR1 and CDR2 from the germline V gene are MGHRA and YSYEKL. V dropped 2 bases and J dropped 4 bases, with 17 bases sitting between them. The CDR3 extends over 16 amino acids. CDR3 in DNA: TGCGCCAGCAGCCAACCCCGTGGAAGGGGGAGCTATGGCTACACCTTC. It encodes CASSQPRGRGSYGYTF.

V is TRBV6-2 or TRBV6-3 and J is TRBJ1-2; D gene unclear. Trimming removed 5 bases from V and 7 bases from J, with 14 bases in between. Germline assignment: CDR1 MNHEY and CDR2 SVGEGT. The CDR3 consists of 13 residues. The CDR3 DNA is TGTGCCAGCAGTCCCTTAGGTGATACTGGCTACACCTTC. It specifies CASSPLGDTGYTF.

CDR3: CASSSGGTSKNEQFF. The DNA of the CDR3 is TGTGCCAGCAGTTCGGGAGGGACTAGCAAGAATGAGCAGTTCTTC. The gene calls are TRBV27 and TRBJ2-1, with 9 nucleotides matching TRBD2. In germline, CDR1 is MNHEY, CDR2 SMNVEV (reference sequence). There are 15 residues in the CDR3. The V and J ends lost 4 bases and 7 bases, in that order; junction bases with no gene match: 8.

This chain uses TRBV30 with TRBJ2-6; no clear D. V shed 4 bases and J shed 0 bases, with 10 bases lying between them. Germline V gives CDR1 GTSNPN, CDR2 SVGIG (reference sequence). The CDR3 loop spans 15 amino acids. The CDR3 DNA reads TGTGCCTGGAAGGGCCGTGCCTCTGGGGCCAACGTCCTGACTTTC. It is translated as CAWKGRASGANVLTF.

This chain uses TRBV7-9 with TRBJ2-2, with D tentatively TRBD1 (5 bases). The CDR3 is 13 residues long. The germline CDR1 and CDR2 sequences are SEHNR and FQNEAQ (reference sequence). Trimming stripped 6 bases from V and 5 bases from J, with 10 bases between. CDR3 nucleotide sequence: TGTGCCAGCAGGTCAAAGGGGACCGGGGAGCTGTTTTTT. Amino acid sequence: CASRSKGTGELFF.